This T cell receptor (beta chain) stems from a study of T cells in Graves' hyperthyroidism and ophthalmopathy. Study outcomes and limitations: Ophthalmopathy got predicted by the model a median about 6.5 months before its onset. Stable hyperthyroidism was separated from ophthalmopathy by a model based on 13 V-J features.

The study based diagnoses on clinical symptoms, serum thyroxine and TRAb, thyroid ultrasound and orbital computed tomography. A note on this clonotype: The antigen is unknown.

From RNA transcripts, TCR beta CDR3 regions were amplified. HTBI primers drove first-round RT-PCR of the TCR CDR3. TCRdb recomputed calls from the multiplex PCR reads with MiXCR, one row per CDR3 protein. The sample includes hundreds of thousands of distinct CDR3 sequences, under 20% of them seen just once. V was clipped by 4 bases and J by 6 bases, with 18 bases between them. CDR1 and CDR2 (germline): SEHNR, FQNEAQ (reference sequence). The CDR3 extends over 16 amino acids. Sequencing was carried out using blood. The TCR originated in a woman between 18 and 30 years old with Graves' ophthalmopathy. This rearrangement joins TRBV7-9 to TRBJ2-2; D gene ambiguous. CDR3 in amino acids: CASSSTITRNAGELFF. The CDR3 DNA is TGTGCCAGCAGCTCCACCATTACGCGAAATGCCGGGGAGCTGTTTTTT. The complete variable domain, with remaining parts taken from reference TRBV7-9 and TRBJ2-2, reads DTGVSQNPRHKITKRGQNVTFRCDPISEHNRLYWYRQTLGQGPEFLTYFQNEAQLEKSRLLSDRFSAERPKGSFSTLEIQRTEQGDSAMYLCASSSTITRNAGELFFGEGSRLTVL.